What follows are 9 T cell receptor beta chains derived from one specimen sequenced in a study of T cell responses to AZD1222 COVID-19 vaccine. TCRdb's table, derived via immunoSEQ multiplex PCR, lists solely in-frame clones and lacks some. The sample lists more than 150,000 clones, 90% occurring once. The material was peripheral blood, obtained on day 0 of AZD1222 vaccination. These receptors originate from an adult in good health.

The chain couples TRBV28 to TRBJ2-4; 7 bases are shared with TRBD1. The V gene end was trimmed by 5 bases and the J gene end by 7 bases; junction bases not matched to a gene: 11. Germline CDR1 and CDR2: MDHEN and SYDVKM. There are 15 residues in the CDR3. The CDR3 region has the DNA TGTGCCAGCAGTCCACAGGGGCTAGCTGGGAACATTCAGTACTTC. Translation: CASSPQGLAGNIQYF.

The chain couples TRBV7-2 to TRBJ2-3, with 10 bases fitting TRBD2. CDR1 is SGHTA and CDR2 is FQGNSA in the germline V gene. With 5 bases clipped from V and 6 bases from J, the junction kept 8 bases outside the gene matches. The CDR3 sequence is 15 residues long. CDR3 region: CASSRGTSVVDTQYF. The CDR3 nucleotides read TGTGCCAGCAGCCGCGGGACTAGCGTGGTTGATACGCAGTATTTT.

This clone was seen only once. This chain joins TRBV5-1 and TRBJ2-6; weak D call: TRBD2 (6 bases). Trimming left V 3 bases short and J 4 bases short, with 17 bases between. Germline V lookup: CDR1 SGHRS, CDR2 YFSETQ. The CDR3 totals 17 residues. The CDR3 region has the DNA TGCGCCAGCAGCTGGGCCCTGGGGAGGTCCGGGGCCAACGTCCTGACTTTC. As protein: CASSWALGRSGANVLTF. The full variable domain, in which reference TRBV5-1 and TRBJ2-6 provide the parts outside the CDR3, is KAGVTQTPRYLIKTRGQQVTLSCSPISGHRSVSWYQQTPGQGLQFLFEYFSETQRNKGNFPGRFSGRQFSNSRSEMNVSTLELGDSALYLCASSWALGRSGANVLTFGAGSRLTVL.

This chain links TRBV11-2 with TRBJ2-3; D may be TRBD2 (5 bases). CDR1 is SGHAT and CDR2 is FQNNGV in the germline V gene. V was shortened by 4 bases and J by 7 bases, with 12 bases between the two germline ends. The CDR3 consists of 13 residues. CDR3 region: CASSSSRGNTQYF. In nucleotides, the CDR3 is TGTGCCAGCAGCTCTTCCCGGGGAAATACGCAGTATTTT. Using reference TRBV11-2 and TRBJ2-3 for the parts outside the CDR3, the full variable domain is EAGVAQSPRYKIIEKRQSVAFWCNPISGHATLYWYQQILGQGPKLLIQFQNNGVVDDSQLPKDRFSAERLKGVDSTLKIQPAKLEDSAVYLCASSSSRGNTQYFGPGTRLTVL.

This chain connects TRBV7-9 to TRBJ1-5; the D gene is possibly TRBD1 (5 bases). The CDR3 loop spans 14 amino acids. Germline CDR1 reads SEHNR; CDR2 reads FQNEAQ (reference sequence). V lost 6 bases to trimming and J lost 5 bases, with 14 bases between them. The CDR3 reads CASSRDLRDQPQHF. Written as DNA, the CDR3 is TGTGCCAGCAGTCGGGACCTCCGGGATCAGCCCCAGCATTTT. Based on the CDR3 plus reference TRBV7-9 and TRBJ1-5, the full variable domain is DTGVSQNPRHKITKRGQNVTFRCDPISEHNRLYWYRQTLGQGPEFLTYFQNEAQLEKSRLLSDRFSAERPKGSFSTLEIQRTEQGDSAMYLCASSRDLRDQPQHFGDGTRLSIL.

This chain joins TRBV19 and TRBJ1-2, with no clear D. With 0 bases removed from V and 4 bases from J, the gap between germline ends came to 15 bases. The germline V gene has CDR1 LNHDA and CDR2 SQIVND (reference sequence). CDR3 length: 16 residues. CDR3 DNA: TGTGCCAGTAGTATAGAAGAGACGCGCAGCACCTATGGCTACACCTTC. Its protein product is CASSIEETRSTYGYTF.

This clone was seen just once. The CDR3: CASSVHGTSNEQFF. As DNA, the CDR3 is TGTGCCAGCAGCGTACACGGGACTAGCAATGAGCAGTTCTTC. This chain joins TRBV7-3 and TRBJ2-1, with TRBD2 matching 8 bases. Germline V gene lookup returns CDR1 SGHTA and CDR2 FQGTGA. The CDR3 contains 14 residues. V lost 5 bases and J lost 6; bases outside the gene matches: 6.

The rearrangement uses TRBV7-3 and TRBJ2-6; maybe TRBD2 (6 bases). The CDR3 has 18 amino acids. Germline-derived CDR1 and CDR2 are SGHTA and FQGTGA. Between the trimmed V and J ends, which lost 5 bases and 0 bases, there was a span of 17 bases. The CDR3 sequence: CASSAHGGSFSGANVLTF. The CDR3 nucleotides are TGTGCCAGCAGCGCCCACGGGGGAAGTTTCTCTGGGGCCAACGTCCTGACTTTC.

Here the CDR3 DNA reads TGCGCCAGCTTGATGGATGGCAAGGGCACAGATACGCAGTATTTT. It encodes CASLMDGKGTDTQYF. The rearrangement links TRBV5-1 to TRBJ2-3; D not resolved. V lost 7 bases and J lost 1, with 16 bases in between. The germline gives CDR1 SGHRS, CDR2 YFSETQ. This CDR3 has 15 amino acids.